This is a list of T cell receptor beta chains from one sample in a study of graft-versus-host responses after intestinal transplantation. No antigen is known for these receptors. The repertoire was sequenced with immunoSEQ multiplex PCR; TCRdb's copy has only in-frame clones and lacks some. This table holds roughly 99,000 clones, approximately 90% found once. The specimen was unstimulated CD8+ T cells sorted from spleen or lymph node cells, collected before transplant. The origin of the receptors is a human donor who was the organ donor for an intestinal transplant. Both conserved end residues are part of each CDR3. The D gene is left open where the match is weak. The size of a clone is reported for some rows only, either as once, few or many, or as a class for expanded clones.

>TRBV23-1|once|-|TRBJ1-2
TGCGCCAGCAGTCAATCCCGTTGGCAGCGGAGCCTCCGCGTCTATGGCTACACCTTC
CASSQSRWQRSLRVYGYTF
>TRBV10-1|-|-|TRBJ2-7
TGCGCCAGCAGTGAGTCGGACTTGGACGAGCAGTACTTC
CASSESDLDEQYF
>TRBV5-6|-|TRBD2|TRBJ2-3
TGTGCCAGATCTAGCGGGGGGGATGTGGATACGCAGTATTTT
CARSSGGDVDTQYF
>TRBV2|-|-|TRBJ2-6
TGTGCCAGCAGTGTTTCGGGGTCCGGGGCCAACGTCCTGACTTTC
CASSVSGSGANVLTF
>TRBV4-1|-|TRBD1|TRBJ2-3
TGCGCCAGCAGCCAAGATTCCAGGGGGCACGATACGCAGTATTTT
CASSQDSRGHDTQYF
>TRBV7-9|-|-|TRBJ2-7
TGTGCCAGCAGCCCCCATTCGGGGAGTATTATCCACGAGCAGTACTTC
CASSPHSGSIIHEQYF
>TRBV10-1|-|-|TRBJ2-2
TGCGCCAGCTCACCCGGGACAGGGGAGCTGTTTTTT
CASSPGTGELFF
>TRBV28|-|-|TRBJ2-7
TGTGCCAGCAGTTTAGGTCGGGGGGCGGGTGAGCAGTACTTC
CASSLGRGAGEQYF
>TRBV7-9|-|-|TRBJ2-5
TGTGCCAGCAGCTTATCGATTCGAACAGGTCCGTACTTC
CASSLSIRTGPYF
>TRBV4-1|-|TRBD1|TRBJ2-7
TGCGCCAGCTCTAGGGACAGGGAATACGAGCAGTACTTC
CASSRDREYEQYF
>TRBV29-1|-|-|TRBJ1-2
TGCAGCGTTGAGGTGTGGTCAGAACCTAACTATGGCTACACCTTC
CSVEVWSEPNYGYTF
>TRBV29-1|-|TRBD1|TRBJ2-7
TGCAGCGTTGAACAGGGGGCGGACGAGCAGTACTTC
CSVEQGADEQYF
>TRBV25-1|-|-|TRBJ1-2
TGTGCCAGCAGTGAATTGGCATACTATGGCTACACCTTC
CASSELAYYGYTF
>TRBV6-4|-|-|TRBJ2-4
TGTGCCGAGGGCGGACGGCAACTAGCCAAAAACATTCAGTACTTC
CAEGGRQLAKNIQYF
>TRBV15|-|-|TRBJ1-5
TGTGCCACCAGCAGCCGCACAGATACGCAGCATTTT
CATSSRTDTQHF
>TRBV7-6|-|-|TRBJ2-2
TGTGCCAGCAGCTTTGCAGGGCCCGGGGAGCTGTTTTTT
CASSFAGPGELFF
>TRBV7-9|-|-|TRBJ2-7
TGTGCCAGCAGCCCCGACAGGACTTCCCACGAGCAGTACTTC
CASSPDRTSHEQYF
>TRBV28|-|-|TRBJ2-2
TGTGCCAGCAGTTTCGGCCAGGGGAGTACCGGGGAGCTGTTTTTT
CASSFGQGSTGELFF
>TRBV15|once|-|TRBJ2-1
TGTGCCACCAGCAGAGACCCCCTTAATGAGCAGTTCTTC
CATSRDPLNEQFF
>TRBV5-1|-|TRBD1|TRBJ2-5
TGCGCCAGCAGCACCGGGACAGGGGGGGTCGGGGAGACCCAGTACTTC
CASSTGTGGVGETQYF